The 28 T cell receptor beta chains below all came from one sample that was sequenced in a study of blood T cell repertoires in COVID-19 (dated by TCRdb to 2020 to 2021). Preparation of the library involved the immunoSEQ multiplex PCR assay. This immuneACCESS table, as held by TCRdb, lists in-frame sequences with V and J called but not all clones. Of the missing ones, under half trace to an unresolved V gene in checked studies; the others have no known cause. This sample holds over 150,000 clones; over 80% were observed only once. The ten largest clones take up 6.5% to 9.5% of the sample. The sequencing sample was made of peripheral blood. The receptors were sampled from a woman aged 80 or older with COVID-19, enrolled during active disease.

The V call is TRBV12-3 or TRBV12-4, the J call TRBJ1-2; 7 positions agree with TRBD1. J was trimmed by 2 bases and V by 4 bases; bases with no gene match: 1. The CDR3 is 13 amino acids. The CDR3 sequence is CASSWDRNYGYTF. The CDR3 nucleotides are TGTGCCAGCAGTTGGGACAGAAACTATGGCTACACCTTC.

This chain links TRBV3-1 (or the pseudogene TRBV3-2) with TRBJ2-5; 9 nucleotides agree with TRBD2. With V trimmed by 6 bases and J by 4 bases, 0 bases remained unmatched. This CDR3 spans 12 amino acids. Germline lookup yields CDR1 LGHDT and CDR2 YNNKEL (reference sequence). DNA for the CDR3: TGTGCCAGCAGGACTAGCGGAGAGACCCAGTACTTC. Translated: CASRTSGETQYF.

V usage is TRBV3-1 (or the pseudogene TRBV3-2) and J usage is TRBJ1-2; no definite D call. The length of the CDR3 is 15 residues. Trimming shortened V by 0 bases and J by 8 bases, and 16 bases separated the two germline ends. Germline V gene lookup returns CDR1 LGHDT and CDR2 YNNKEL (reference sequence). The CDR3 loop reads CASSQETASRRGYTF. In nucleotides, the CDR3 is TGTGCCAGCAGCCAAGAAACAGCCTCACGACGGGGCTACACCTTC.

The V call is TRBV6-9, the J call TRBJ2-7; the D gene is possibly TRBD1 (5 bases). Germline V gene lookup returns CDR1 MNHGY and CDR2 SVAAGI. Trimming removed 4 bases at V and 5 bases at J, with 24 bases between. This CDR3 spans 17 amino acids. As DNA, the CDR3 is TGTGCCAGCAGTTTCTTTAAGGGGCAGCCTACGAATAACGAGCAGTACTTC. It is translated as CASSFFKGQPTNNEQYF.

The chain has TRBV18 and TRBJ1-5, with D possibly TRBD1 on 5 matching bases. Germline loops: CDR1 KGHSH, CDR2 LQKENI. CDR3 size: 13 residues. V gave up 6 bases and J gave up 5 bases, with 11 bases separating them. In nucleotides, the CDR3 is TGTGCCAGCTCGGAGGGGAATGATCAGCCCCAGCATTTT. This gives the protein CASSEGNDQPQHF.

The V call is TRBV19, the J call TRBJ1-1; no reliable D call. CDR3 length equals 13 residues. Trimming stripped 4 bases from V and 3 bases from J, with 9 bases between. Germline V gene data show CDR1 as LNHDA and CDR2 as SQIVND (reference sequence). CDR3 residues: CASSTGDHTEAFF. The CDR3 DNA follows: TGTGCCAGTAGTACCGGGGATCACACTGAAGCTTTCTTT.

This clone was counted a single time. The rearrangement joins TRBV6-5 to TRBJ2-7; D is unclear. This CDR3 comprises 14 residues. The V gene's germline CDR1 is MNHEY and CDR2 SVGAGI. The V end lost 5 bases, the J end lost 0 bases, and 11 bases lay between the germline ends. The CDR3 DNA follows: TGTGCCAGCAGTACCGACACCTTCTCCTACGAGCAGTACTTC. Amino acid sequence: CASSTDTFSYEQYF.

The V gene is TRBV10-1, the J gene TRBJ1-2; 8 positions agree with TRBD1. CDR1 and CDR2 from the germline V gene are WNHNN and SYGVQD (reference sequence). This CDR3 has 16 residues. Trimming took 4 bases from V and 6 from J; bases not matched to a gene: 13. The DNA of the CDR3 is TGCGCCAGCAGTGGGACAGGGCCATTATTTACAGATGGCTACACCTTC. This gives the protein CASSGTGPLFTDGYTF.

A note on this clone: The sample carries other DNA sequences with the same CDR3. The J gene is TRBJ1-2, the V gene TRBV20-1; TRBD1 matches 9 bases. From germline, CDR1 is DFQATT and CDR2 SNEGSKA (reference sequence). The CDR3 consists of 11 residues. The V gene end was trimmed by 5 bases and the J gene end by 8 bases; junction bases not matched to a gene: 3. The CDR3 is CSARTGDGYTF. The CDR3 bases are TGCAGTGCTCGGACAGGGGACGGCTACACCTTC.

This clone turned up a few times. The J gene is TRBJ1-6, the V gene TRBV9, with 8 bases fitting TRBD1. V gave up 2 bases and J gave up 10 bases; unmatched junction bases: 5. The CDR3 consists of 14 residues. Germline V gene lookup returns CDR1 SGDLS and CDR2 YYNGEE. The CDR3 nucleotides read TGTGCCAGCAGCGTCGGACAGGGAAGCTCACCCCTCCACTTT. This encodes CASSVGQGSSPLHF.

This chain joins TRBV5-1 and TRBJ1-4, with D perhaps matching TRBD1 (6 bases). Looked up from germline, CDR1 is SGHRS and CDR2 is YFSETQ. This CDR3 comprises 16 residues. Deletions cut 4 bases from V and 6 bases from J, with 19 bases between. The CDR3 sequence: CASSPLGGPADEKLFF. Here the CDR3 DNA reads TGCGCCAGCAGCCCCTTGGGGGGGCCAGCTGATGAAAAACTGTTTTTT.

This clone was detected only a few times. The rearrangement links TRBV19 to TRBJ2-7; possibly TRBD1 for D (6 bases). This CDR3 has 14 amino acids. Germline loops: CDR1 LNHDA, CDR2 SQIVND (reference sequence). Deletions cut 1 base from V and 3 bases from J, with 10 bases between. The DNA for the CDR3 is TGTGCCAGTAGTATAGCTAGGGGGAACTACGAGCAGTACTTC. Its translation is CASSIARGNYEQYF.

The chain has TRBV3-1 (or the pseudogene TRBV3-2) and TRBJ1-6; the D gene is possibly TRBD1 (5 bases). The germline gives CDR1 LGHDT, CDR2 YNNKEL (reference sequence). This CDR3 comprises 15 residues. V lost 4 bases and J 10 bases, leaving 17 bases between the germline ends. CDR3 amino acids: CASSPRGRLESPLHF. CDR3 DNA sequence: TGTGCCAGCAGCCCTAGGGGCCGTCTTGAGTCACCCCTCCACTTT.

The chain links TRBV2 to TRBJ2-1; D is possibly TRBD2 (7 bases). Germline CDR1 reads SNHLY; CDR2 reads FYNNEI. V lost 5 bases and J 7 bases, leaving 21 bases between the germline ends. The CDR3 contains 16 residues. The CDR3 DNA sequence: TGTGCCAGCAGTTCCTTAACCGGGGGGCTTGGGAATGAGCAGTTCTTC. The encoded protein is CASSSLTGGLGNEQFF.

V and J are TRBV6-5 and TRBJ2-5; D remains unclear. Trimming shortened V by 7 bases and J by 4 bases, and 16 bases separated the two germline ends. The CDR3 sequence is 14 residues long. CDR1 MNHEY and CDR2 SVGAGI come from the germline V gene. CDR3 DNA: TGTGCCAGCATGTTAAGTAGCCGCCCAGAGACCCAGTACTTC. It encodes CASMLSSRPETQYF.

V is TRBV14 and J is TRBJ1-1, with TRBD1 matching 7 bases. Germline-derived CDR1 and CDR2 are SGHDN and FVKESK. Trimming took 2 bases from V and 8 from J; bases not matched to a gene: 14. This CDR3 is 16 amino acids long. In DNA, the CDR3 is TGTGCCAGCAGCCAATTTGTCACAGGGGAACTCGGCGAAGCTTTCTTT. Translation: CASSQFVTGELGEAFF.

The chain carries TRBV5-1 and TRBJ1-5; 7 bases fit TRBD1. CDR3 length equals 15 residues. Germline V lookup: CDR1 SGHRS, CDR2 YFSETQ. With 4 bases clipped from V and 5 bases from J, the junction kept 9 bases outside the gene matches. The CDR3 here is CASSKEGQTHQPQHF. For the CDR3, the DNA is TGCGCCAGCAGCAAAGAGGGACAGACCCATCAGCCCCAGCATTTT.

The chain links TRBV19 to TRBJ1-5, with 9 bases lining up with TRBD1. The germline V gene encodes CDR1 LNHDA and CDR2 SQIVND (reference sequence). The CDR3 has 15 amino acids. Germline trimming cut 4 bases from V and 4 bases from J; bases unmatched to any gene: 5. The CDR3 nucleotides are TGTGCCAGTAGTAGACCCGGGACAGGGAATCAGCCCCAGCATTTT. It is translated as CASSRPGTGNQPQHF.

The chain has TRBV19 and TRBJ2-7; 9 nucleotides match TRBD1. Germline V gives CDR1 LNHDA, CDR2 SQIVND (reference sequence). The junction had 4 bases not matched to a gene; V was cut back by 6 bases and J by 1 base. The CDR3 runs 14 residues. For the CDR3, the DNA is TGTGCCAGTAGATCGGGACAGGGTTCCTACGAGCAGTACTTC. It specifies CASRSGQGSYEQYF.

V is TRBV12-2 and J is TRBJ1-2. TRBV12-2 is a listed pseudogene. The CDR3 is 16 amino acids. The CDR3 DNA follows: TGTGCAAGTCGCTTAGAACGGAGGACCGGTGACTATGGCTACACCTTC. Encoded protein: CASRLERRTGDYGYTF.

This chain joins TRBV14 and TRBJ1-2; no definite D call. Germline CDR1 SGHDN, CDR2 FVKESK. Trimming cost V 0 bases and J 7 bases, with 15 bases left between them. The CDR3 is 15 residues long. CDR3 nucleotides: TGTGCCAGCAGCCAAGACTGGAGGGAGGAGTCTGGCTACACCTTC. This encodes CASSQDWREESGYTF. Drawing the rest from reference TRBV14 and TRBJ1-2, the complete variable domain is EAGVTQFPSHSVIEKGQTVTLRCDPISGHDNLYWYRRVMGKEIKFLLHFVKESKQDESGMPNNRFLAERTGGTYSTLKVQPAELEDSGVYFCASSQDWREESGYTFGSGTRLTVV.

The chain uses TRBV12-3 or TRBV12-4 and TRBJ1-2, with D possibly matching TRBD1 (5 bases). Trimming took 0 bases from V and 8 from J, leaving 10 bases between them. CDR3 length equals 13 residues. The CDR3 coding sequence is TGTGCCAGCAGTTTAGCGCACCAGGGCGGCTACACCTTC. This sequence encodes CASSLAHQGGYTF.

V usage is TRBV19 and J usage is TRBJ2-7; 8 bases are a match to TRBD2. V lost 5 bases, J lost 5 bases, and 14 bases stayed unmatched. There are 16 residues in the CDR3. CDR1 LNHDA and CDR2 SQIVND come from the germline V gene (reference sequence). In nucleotides, the CDR3 is TGTGCCAGTAGTGTATCTACTGGCGGGGGGCTGCACGAGCAGTACTTC. Translated: CASSVSTGGGLHEQYF.

J is TRBJ1-1 and V is TRBV29-1; 7 positions agree with TRBD1. V lost 7 bases and J lost 4; bases outside the gene matches: 6. Per germline, CDR1 SQVTM and CDR2 ANQGSEA. The CDR3 contains 12 residues. The CDR3 sequence: CSASGQLTEAFF. CDR3 nucleotide sequence: TGCAGCGCCTCGGGACAGCTCACTGAAGCTTTCTTT.

The CDR3 loop is CSVESSGSQETQYF. Written as DNA, the CDR3 is TGCAGCGTTGAGTCTAGCGGGAGCCAAGAGACCCAGTACTTC. V and J are TRBV29-1 and TRBJ2-5; 10 bases are shared with TRBD2. The CDR3 has 14 residues. V dropped 3 bases and J dropped 1; count of bases not matched to a gene: 2. Germline assignment: CDR1 SQVTM and CDR2 ANQGSEA.

The CDR3 loop is CASSIVERSTANTDTQYF. CDR3 bases: TGTGCCAGTAGTATAGTGGAGAGGTCGACGGCAAACACAGATACGCAGTATTTT. The rearrangement joins TRBV19 to TRBJ2-3; D is undetermined. CDR3 size: 18 residues. The germline V and J ends were trimmed by 1 base and 2 bases, with 19 bases remaining between them. Looked up from germline, CDR1 is LNHDA and CDR2 is SQIVND (reference sequence).

This clone occurred many times. The chain carries TRBV7-2 and TRBJ2-7, with D possibly being TRBD2 (5 bases). The germline CDR1 and CDR2 sequences are SGHTA and FQGNSA. V was shortened by 5 bases and J by 3 bases, with 11 bases between the two germline ends. The CDR3 length is 13 residues. CDR3: CASSPREGYEQYF. Written as DNA, the CDR3 is TGTGCCAGCAGCCCCCGAGAGGGCTACGAGCAGTACTTC.

This chain joins TRBV2 and TRBJ1-4, with 7 nucleotides matching TRBD1. V gave up 7 bases and J gave up 5 bases; unmatched junction bases: 13. CDR1 is SNHLY and CDR2 is FYNNEI in the germline V gene. The CDR3 extends over 16 amino acids. CDR3 nucleotides: TGTGCCAGCACAAGAAACCGGGACAGCTTAAATGAAAAACTGTTTTTT. Amino acids: CASTRNRDSLNEKLFF.